The clone carrying this T cell receptor (beta chain) occurred many times. What it binds is unknown. The V gene's germline CDR1 is SNHLY and CDR2 FYNNEI. The CDR3 length is 14 residues. Trimming cost V 5 bases and J 0 bases, with 10 bases left between them. Arm-PCR of CDR3 regions and iRepertoire HTBI primers were the basis on which TCR beta libraries were built. TCRdb ran MiXCR on the multiplex PCR reads and lists one entry per CDR3 protein. The sample yields approximately 350,000 distinct CDR3 sequences, about an eighth seen once. The time point: newly diagnosed GD, antithyroid drugs for less than 3 months. Making the TCR library involved RNA that had been extracted from PBMCs. This entry is derived from a study of regulatory T cells in long-lasting Graves disease. Regarding the study as a whole: Persistent Graves' patients had lower TCR diversity than newly diagnosed ones.

These records were also assigned to another study, of T cells in Graves' hyperthyroidism and ophthalmopathy. That study adds: Any patient presenting with uncontrolled infection, other autoimmune disease, pregnancy or lactation was left out.

Sequenced material: peripheral blood mononuclear cells (PBMCs), taken at new diagnosis, from a patient treated with antithyroid drugs. This chain links TRBV2 with TRBJ1-2; D may be TRBD1 (5 bases). The receptor comes from a woman younger than 35 with Graves disease. The CDR3 DNA is TGTGCCAGCAGTCGACAGTTAGCTAACTATGGCTACACCTTC. Translation gives CASSRQLANYGYTF.